This passage covers 26 T cell receptor beta chains from one sample sequenced in a study of Ad26.COV2.S vaccination and SARS-CoV-2 variants. Profiled with immunoSEQ multiplex PCR; TCRdb holds only in-frame clones, not every one. This sample yields over 350,000 clones, of which about nine tenths are seen a single time; under 4% belongs to the top ten. As to treatment: about 20 received Ad26.COV2.S at low or high dose, single or two shots; roughly five received placebo; per-sample allocation not given. Samples were taken on day 63 after the first vaccine or placebo injection. The sample was peripheral blood, taken in a trial of Ad26.COV2.S vaccine versus placebo. These receptors all stem from a person aged 18-65 years who received the Ad26.COV2.S COVID-19 vaccine or a placebo.

In DNA, the CDR3 is TGTGCCAGCAGTTTAGGCAGGGGGCTCACTGAAGCTTTCTTT. This codes for CASSLGRGLTEAFF. This chain uses TRBV27 with TRBJ1-1; TRBD1 matches 8 bases. This CDR3 region has 14 residues. V was pared by 2 bases and J by 4 bases, with 3 bases of the junction left unmatched. Germline V CDR1 and CDR2: MNHEY, SMNVEV (reference sequence).

Turning to this clone: The sample has other DNA sequences that encode this CDR3 too. V and J are TRBV7-9 and TRBJ1-1; 7 nucleotides line up with TRBD1. The J segment lost 4 bases and the V segment lost 2 bases, leaving 1 base of the junction unmatched. CDR1 and CDR2 (germline): SEHNR, FQNEAQ (reference sequence). This CDR3 spans 13 amino acids. CDR3 DNA sequence: TGTGCCAGCAGCTTACAGGGGGGCACTGAAGCTTTCTTT. It encodes CASSLQGGTEAFF.

V is TRBV11-3 and J is TRBJ1-5; D is perhaps TRBD1 (6 bases). The germline CDR1 and CDR2 sequences are SGHNT and YENEEA. The V gene lost 1 base and the J gene lost 4 bases, with 17 bases spanning the gap. This CDR3 has 17 residues. CDR3 bases: TGTGCCAGCAGCTTAGCTATTGGGACCCAGGGGAATCAGCCCCAGCATTTT. Its protein is CASSLAIGTQGNQPQHF.

This chain uses TRBV30 with TRBJ1-2; 7 bases match TRBD1. Germline V lookup: CDR1 GTSNPN, CDR2 SVGIG (reference sequence). V shed 3 bases, J shed 4 bases, and the junction held 8 bases outside the gene matches. This CDR3 is 14 amino acids long. The chain's CDR3 is CAWSDTGQSYGYTF. CDR3 coding DNA: TGTGCCTGGAGCGATACGGGACAGAGCTATGGCTACACCTTC.

The CDR3 DNA reads as TGTGCCACTTGGACAGGTGCCTACATGAACACTGAAGCTTTCTTT. Encoded protein: CATWTGAYMNTEAFF. The rearrangement uses TRBV10-3 and TRBJ1-1; TRBD1 matches at 7 bases. The V segment lost 10 bases and the J segment 0 bases; nucleotides outside the gene matches: 11. This CDR3 contains 15 residues. Germline values: CDR1 ENHRY, CDR2 SYGVKD.

The V gene is TRBV4-1, the J gene TRBJ2-7; possibly TRBD2 for D (5 bases). The CDR3 has 13 amino acids. The V end was cut by 1 base, the J end by 7 bases, with 11 bases between. The V gene's germline CDR1 is MGHRA and CDR2 YSYEKL. CDR3 nucleotides: TGCGCCAGCAGCCAAGCTTCGGGAAGTGAGCAGTACTTC. Amino acid sequence: CASSQASGSEQYF.

This chain connects TRBV18 to TRBJ1-3; perhaps TRBD1 as D (5 bases). Trimming took 2 bases from V and 0 from J, leaving 14 bases between them. The V gene's germline CDR1 is KGHSH and CDR2 LQKENI. This CDR3 has 17 residues. The chain's CDR3 is CASSPMLQGRSGNTIYF. CDR3 in DNA: TGTGCCAGCTCACCAATGCTTCAGGGCCGCTCTGGAAACACCATATATTTT.

CDR3: CASGLVGSAGETQYF. CDR3 coding DNA: TGTGCTAGTGGTTTGGTTGGGTCAGCCGGAGAGACCCAGTACTTC. V is TRBV12-5 and J is TRBJ2-5; D ambiguous. This CDR3 has 15 amino acids. The germline V and J ends were trimmed by 0 bases and 4 bases, with 12 bases remaining between them. CDR1 and CDR2 from the germline V gene are LGHNT and FRNRAP. The full variable domain, completed using reference TRBV12-5 and TRBJ2-5, is DARVTQTPRHKVTEMGQEVTMRCQPILGHNTVFWYRQTMMQGLELLAYFRNRAPLDDSGMPKDRFSAEMPDATLATLKIQPSEPRDSAVYFCASGLVGSAGETQYFGPGTRLLVL.

For the CDR3, the DNA is TGCGCCAGCAGCCAAGATTCATCTCTGTTCGCGAACACCGGGGAGCTGTTTTTT. Translation: CASSQDSSLFANTGELFF. The chain is built from TRBV4-3 and TRBJ2-2; unclear D gene. V lost 0 bases to trimming and J lost 0 bases, with 14 bases between them. CDR3 length equals 18 residues. CDR1 is LGHNA and CDR2 is YSLEER in the germline V gene.

J is TRBJ2-7 and V is TRBV5-1, with no clear D. Looked up from germline, CDR1 is SGHRS and CDR2 is YFSETQ. The CDR3 length is 13 residues. V was shortened by 2 bases and J by 0 bases, with 6 bases between the two germline ends. CDR3 DNA sequence: TGCGCCAGCAGCTTCGGCCTCTCCTACGAGCAGTACTTC. Its protein is CASSFGLSYEQYF.

V and J are TRBV15 and TRBJ1-6; a weak D match, TRBD1 (6 bases). Per the germline V gene, CDR1 is LNHNV and CDR2 is YYDKDF (reference sequence). The CDR3 length is 16 residues. Trimming took off 1 base at V and 0 bases at J, with 7 bases between the two ends. CDR3 amino acids: CATSRGGASYNSPLHF. CDR3 nucleotides: TGTGCCACCAGCAGAGGGGGGGCCTCCTATAATTCACCCCTCCACTTT.

In this sample, this clone turned up a few times. The rearrangement joins TRBV7-9 to TRBJ2-7, with 8 positions matching TRBD1. Germline lookup yields CDR1 SEHNR and CDR2 FQNEAQ (reference sequence). The CDR3 contains 15 residues. The V segment lost 5 bases and the J segment 3 bases; nucleotides outside the gene matches: 9. In DNA, the CDR3 is TGTGCCAGCAGCCTGACAGGGGTGGGCTACTACGAGCAGTACTTC. Translating gives CASSLTGVGYYEQYF. The complete variable domain, with remaining parts taken from reference TRBV7-9 and TRBJ2-7, reads DTGVSQNPRHKITKRGQNVTFRCDPISEHNRLYWYRQTLGQGPEFLTYFQNEAQLEKSRLLSDRFSAERPKGSFSTLEIQRTEQGDSAMYLCASSLTGVGYYEQYFGPGTRLTVT.

The V call is TRBV5-4, the J call TRBJ1-1, with 8 nucleotides matching TRBD1. V was pared by 0 bases and J by 1 base, with 5 bases of the junction left unmatched. The CDR3 has 16 residues. The germline gives CDR1 SGHNT, CDR2 YYREEE (reference sequence). The CDR3 reads CASSLVRTGKNTEAFF. CDR3 bases: TGTGCCAGCAGCTTGGTTCGGACAGGGAAGAACACTGAAGCTTTCTTT.

CDR3 sequence: CSASLRDSYEQYF. The CDR3 nucleotides read TGCAGTGCTAGTTTACGTGATTCCTACGAGCAGTACTTC. The chain uses TRBV20-1 and TRBJ2-7, with D uncertain. V dropped 3 bases and J dropped 1 base, with 10 bases sitting between them. There are 13 residues in the CDR3. Germline CDR1 is DFQATT and CDR2 is SNEGSKA (reference sequence).

The chain joins TRBV6-6 to TRBJ2-7; D uncertain. Germline V gene sequence: CDR1 MNHNY, CDR2 SVGAGI (reference sequence). This CDR3 has 13 amino acids. The ends were cut back, 0 bases at V and 3 bases at J, with 6 bases in the middle. The CDR3: CASSYSPNYEQYF. CDR3 nucleotides: TGTGCCAGCAGTTACTCCCCCAACTACGAGCAGTACTTC.

The chain joins TRBV27 to TRBJ1-2, with unresolved D. The V end was cut by 3 bases, the J end by 4 bases, with 15 bases between. Per germline, CDR1 MNHEY and CDR2 SMNVEV (reference sequence). The CDR3 is 15 residues long. The CDR3 sequence is CASSLRAAWPYGYTF. The CDR3, as DNA: TGTGCCAGCAGTTTGAGGGCCGCATGGCCCTATGGCTACACCTTC.

This clone was counted between two and nine times. The CDR3 DNA reads TGTGCCATCAGTGAGTCGCCGAGACAGGGGGGAGAGACCCAGTACTTC. It yields the protein CAISESPRQGGETQYF. This chain connects TRBV10-3 to TRBJ2-5; 9 bases are a match to TRBD1. V lost 0 bases to trimming and J lost 4 bases; unmatched junction nucleotides: 6. Germline assignment: CDR1 ENHRY and CDR2 SYGVKD. The CDR3 is 16 amino acids.

In DNA, the CDR3 is TGTGCCAGCAGCCCACAACAAAATCCGGGCACTGAAGCTTTCTTT. This translates into CASSPQQNPGTEAFF. The chain uses TRBV9 and TRBJ1-1; D not resolved. The V end lost 4 bases, the J end lost 4 bases, and 17 bases lay between the germline ends. Germline V lookup: CDR1 SGDLS, CDR2 YYNGEE. The CDR3 is made up of 15 amino acids.

The chain uses TRBV3-1 (or the pseudogene TRBV3-2) and TRBJ1-4; 7 nucleotides match TRBD1. This CDR3 contains 11 residues. The germline V gene encodes CDR1 LGHDT and CDR2 YNNKEL (reference sequence). The V gene end was trimmed by 5 bases and the J gene end by 11 bases; junction bases not matched to a gene: 2. The CDR3 bases are TGTGCCAGCAGCACGGGACAGAAACTGTTTTTT. Translating gives CASSTGQKLFF.

V is TRBV20-1 and J is TRBJ2-1, with TRBD2 identical over 7 bases. The J segment lost 0 bases and the V segment lost 3 bases, leaving 11 bases of the junction unmatched. The length of the CDR3 is 17 residues. From germline, CDR1 is DFQATT and CDR2 SNEGSKA (reference sequence). The CDR3 region has the DNA TGCAGTGCTAGTGTTGCTAGCGGTACCCGCTCCTACAATGAGCAGTTCTTC. Protein sequence: CSASVASGTRSYNEQFF.

V usage is TRBV20-1 and J usage is TRBJ1-4; no definite D call. This CDR3 has 11 residues. Trimming removed 4 bases from V and 7 bases from J, with 7 bases in between. Per germline, CDR1 DFQATT and CDR2 SNEGSKA (reference sequence). This chain's CDR3 is CSATKSEKLFF. As DNA, the CDR3 is TGCAGTGCTACGAAAAGTGAAAAACTGTTTTTT.

This clone was counted a few times. The V gene is TRBV25-1, the J gene TRBJ2-7, with D unclear. Germline CDR1 reads MGHDK; CDR2 reads SYGVNS. V was cut by 0 bases and J by 5 bases, with 5 bases left in between. The CDR3 has 12 amino acids. CDR3 nucleotides: TGTGCCAGCAGTGAATACGGAAACGAGCAGTACTTC. Translation: CASSEYGNEQYF.

The chain recombines TRBV19 with TRBJ2-7, with D possibly being TRBD2 (6 bases). Germline-derived CDR1 and CDR2 are LNHDA and SQIVND (reference sequence). This CDR3 is built from 9 residues. V lost 9 bases and J lost 10, with 10 bases in between. Here the CDR3 reads CASPGVQYF. In DNA form, the CDR3 reads TGTGCCAGCCCGGGGGTCCAGTACTTC.

Turning to this clone: Other nucleotide sequences in the sample specify the same CDR3. The J gene is TRBJ2-3, the V gene TRBV5-1; the match to TRBD2 covers 14 bases. Germline loops: CDR1 SGHRS, CDR2 YFSETQ. With 0 bases clipped from V and 0 bases from J, the junction kept 0 bases outside the gene matches. The CDR3 length is 17 residues. The chain's CDR3 is CASSLGTSGGSTDTQYF. The CDR3 nucleotides are TGCGCCAGCAGCTTGGGGACTAGCGGGGGGAGCACAGATACGCAGTATTTT.

The chain uses TRBV5-1 and TRBJ1-1; 7 bases are a match to TRBD1. Germline assignment: CDR1 SGHRS and CDR2 YFSETQ. Unmatched junction bases numbered 6, after V lost 0 bases and J lost 1 base. The CDR3 runs to 16 residues. This chain's CDR3 is CASSLDGQVKNTEAFF. The CDR3 coding sequence is TGCGCCAGCAGCTTGGACGGACAGGTGAAGAACACTGAAGCTTTCTTT.

The chain combines TRBV18 with TRBJ1-6, with TRBD1 matching 7 bases. The V gene's germline CDR1 is KGHSH and CDR2 LQKENI. This CDR3 has 16 residues. J was trimmed by 7 bases and V by 4 bases; bases with no gene match: 10. CDR3 nucleotide sequence: TGTGCCAGCTCACGATCGTTAAGGGACAGCAATTCACCCCTCCACTTT. It is translated as CASSRSLRDSNSPLHF. Based on the CDR3 plus reference TRBV18 and TRBJ1-6, the full variable domain is NAGVMQNPRHLVRRRGQEARLRCSPMKGHSHVYWYRQLPEEGLKFMVYLQKENIIDESGMPKERFSAEFPKEGPSILRIQQVVRGDSAAYFCASSRSLRDSNSPLHFGNGTRLTVT.